This TCR beta chain was sequenced in a study of blood T cell repertoires in COVID-19. At the level of the study: Acute and convalescent COVID-19 samples came from the United States, Italy and Spain.

Original analysis: Nucleated cell counts were estimated from reference gene primer amplification. Libraries were prepared by immunoSEQ multiplex PCR; TCRdb keeps only in-frame clonotypes and omits some of them. V, J and clone size reflect that table, while D and trimming were determined from the DNA. The table has just over 95,000 clones, 75% to 95% seen once. Germline loops: CDR1 KGHSH, CDR2 LQKENI. The V segment lost 6 bases and the J segment 1 base; nucleotides outside the gene matches: 8. CDR3 length: 16 amino acids. The rearrangement links TRBV18 to TRBJ1-3; TRBD1 agrees at 8 bases. The origin of this receptor is a man in his sixties with acute or convalescent COVID-19. The sample was peripheral blood. The CDR3 sequence: CASSYAGGASGNTIYF. The CDR3 region has the DNA TGTGCCAGCTCTTACGCAGGGGGCGCTTCTGGAAACACCATATATTTT.